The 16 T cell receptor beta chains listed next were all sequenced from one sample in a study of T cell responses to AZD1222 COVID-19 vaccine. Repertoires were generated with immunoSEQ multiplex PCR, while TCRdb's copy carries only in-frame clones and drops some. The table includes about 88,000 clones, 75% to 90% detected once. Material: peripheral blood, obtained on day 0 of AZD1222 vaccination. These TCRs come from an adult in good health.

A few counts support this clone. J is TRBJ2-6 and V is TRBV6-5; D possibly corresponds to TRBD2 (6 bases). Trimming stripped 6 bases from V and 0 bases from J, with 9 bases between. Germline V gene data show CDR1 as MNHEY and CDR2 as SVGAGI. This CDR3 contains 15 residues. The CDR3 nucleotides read TGTGCCAGCAGCGGACTATCCTCTGGGGCCAACGTCCTGACTTTC. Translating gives CASSGLSSGANVLTF.

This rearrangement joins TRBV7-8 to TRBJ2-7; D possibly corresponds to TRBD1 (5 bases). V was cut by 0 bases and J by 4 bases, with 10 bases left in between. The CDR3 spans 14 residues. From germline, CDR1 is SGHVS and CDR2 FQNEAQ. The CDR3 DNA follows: TGTGCCAGCAGCTTAGCGAGGACAACGTACGAGCAGTACTTC. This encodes CASSLARTTYEQYF.

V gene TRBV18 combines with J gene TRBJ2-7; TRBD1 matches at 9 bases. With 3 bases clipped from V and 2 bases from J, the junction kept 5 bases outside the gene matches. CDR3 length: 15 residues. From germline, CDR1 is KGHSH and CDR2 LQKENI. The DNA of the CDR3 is TGTGCCAGCTCACCTGGACAGGGGCACCCCTACGAGCAGTACTTC. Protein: CASSPGQGHPYEQYF.

The CDR3 DNA follows: TGTGCCACCAGCAGAGATCGGGGGGACTATGGCTACACCTTC. Its protein product is CATSRDRGDYGYTF. V and J are TRBV15 and TRBJ1-2; tentatively, D is TRBD1 (5 bases). The germline CDR1 and CDR2 sequences are LNHNV and YYDKDF (reference sequence). With 0 bases removed from V and 3 bases from J, the gap between germline ends came to 8 bases. The CDR3 runs to 14 residues. Based on the CDR3 plus reference TRBV15 and TRBJ1-2, the full variable domain is DAMVIQNPRYQVTQFGKPVTLSCSQTLNHNVMYWYQQKSSQAPKLLFHYYDKDFNNEADTPDNFQSRRPNTSFCFLDIRSPGLGDTAMYLCATSRDRGDYGYTFGSGTRLTVV.

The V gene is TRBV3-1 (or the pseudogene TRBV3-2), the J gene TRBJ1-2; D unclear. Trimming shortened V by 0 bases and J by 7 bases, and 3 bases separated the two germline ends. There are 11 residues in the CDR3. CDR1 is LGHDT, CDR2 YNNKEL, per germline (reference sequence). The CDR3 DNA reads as TGTGCCAGCAGCCAAGATCTTGGCTACACCTTC. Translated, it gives CASSQDLGYTF.

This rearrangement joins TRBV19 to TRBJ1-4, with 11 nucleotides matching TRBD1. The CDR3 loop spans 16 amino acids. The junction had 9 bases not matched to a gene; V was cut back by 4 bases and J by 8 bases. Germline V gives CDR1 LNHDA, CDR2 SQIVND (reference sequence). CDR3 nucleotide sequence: TGTGCCAGTAGTACCCACACCGGGACAGGGGGGGAAAAACTGTTTTTT. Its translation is CASSTHTGTGGEKLFF. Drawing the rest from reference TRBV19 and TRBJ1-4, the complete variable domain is DGGITQSPKYLFRKEGQNVTLSCEQNLNHDAMYWYRQDPGQGLRLIYYSQIVNDFQKGDIAEGYSVSREKKESFPLTVTSAQKNPTAFYLCASSTHTGTGGEKLFFGSGTQLSVL.

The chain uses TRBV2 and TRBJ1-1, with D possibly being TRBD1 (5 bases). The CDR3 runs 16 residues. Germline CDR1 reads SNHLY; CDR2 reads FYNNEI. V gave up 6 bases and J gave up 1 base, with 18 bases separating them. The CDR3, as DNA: TGTGCCAGCAGCTTTAGGGGAGTTCGGACGAACACTGAAGCTTTCTTT. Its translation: CASSFRGVRTNTEAFF.

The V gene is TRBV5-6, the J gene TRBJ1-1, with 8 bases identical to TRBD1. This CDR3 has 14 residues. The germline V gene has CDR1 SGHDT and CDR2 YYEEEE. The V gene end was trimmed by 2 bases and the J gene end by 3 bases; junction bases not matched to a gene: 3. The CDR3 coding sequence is TGTGCCAGCAGCTTTACAGGGGGAGACACTGAAGCTTTCTTT. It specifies CASSFTGGDTEAFF.

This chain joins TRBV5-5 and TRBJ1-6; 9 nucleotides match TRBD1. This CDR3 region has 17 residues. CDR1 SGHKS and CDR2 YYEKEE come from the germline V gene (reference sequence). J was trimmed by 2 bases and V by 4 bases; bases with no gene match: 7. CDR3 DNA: TGTGCCAGCAGCAAGGACAGGGGAAGGACCTATAATTCACCCCTCCACTTT. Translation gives CASSKDRGRTYNSPLHF.

Here the CDR3 reads CASSPLTSGDNEQYF. CDR3 in DNA: TGTGCCAGCTCACCACTTACTAGCGGGGACAACGAGCAGTACTTC. The chain has TRBV18 and TRBJ2-7; TRBD2 matches at 10 bases. J lost 5 bases, V lost 1 base, and 5 bases had no gene match. This CDR3 is 15 amino acids long. The germline V gene encodes CDR1 KGHSH and CDR2 LQKENI.

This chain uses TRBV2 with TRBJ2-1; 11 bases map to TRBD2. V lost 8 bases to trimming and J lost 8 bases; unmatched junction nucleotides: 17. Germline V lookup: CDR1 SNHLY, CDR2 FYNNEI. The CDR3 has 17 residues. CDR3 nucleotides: TGTGCCAGCGCCGGTCTTGTGCTAGCGGGAGGTCGGGATGAGCAGTTCTTC. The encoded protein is CASAGLVLAGGRDEQFF.

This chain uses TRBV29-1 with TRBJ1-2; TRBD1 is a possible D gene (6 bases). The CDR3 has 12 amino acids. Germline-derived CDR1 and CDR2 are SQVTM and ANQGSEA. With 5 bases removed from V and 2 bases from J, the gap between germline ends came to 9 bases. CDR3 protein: CSVQTGNYGYTF. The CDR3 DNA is TGCAGCGTTCAAACAGGGAACTATGGCTACACCTTC.

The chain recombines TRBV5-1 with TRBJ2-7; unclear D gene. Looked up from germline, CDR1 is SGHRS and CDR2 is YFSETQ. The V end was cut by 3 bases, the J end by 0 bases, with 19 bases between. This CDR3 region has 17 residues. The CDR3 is CASSSGFSGMSSYEQYF. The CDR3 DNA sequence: TGCGCCAGCAGCTCGGGTTTTTCAGGCATGAGCTCCTACGAGCAGTACTTC.

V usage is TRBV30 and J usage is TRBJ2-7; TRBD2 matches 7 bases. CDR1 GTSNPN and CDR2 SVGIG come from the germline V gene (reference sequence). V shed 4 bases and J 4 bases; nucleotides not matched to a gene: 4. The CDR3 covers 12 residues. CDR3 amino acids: CAWNIAGYEQYF. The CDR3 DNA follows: TGTGCCTGGAATATAGCGGGTTACGAGCAGTACTTC.

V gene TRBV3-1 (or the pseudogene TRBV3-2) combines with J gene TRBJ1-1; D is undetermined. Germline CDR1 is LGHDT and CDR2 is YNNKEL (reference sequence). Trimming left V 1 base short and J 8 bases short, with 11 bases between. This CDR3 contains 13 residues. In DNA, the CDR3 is TGTGCCAGCAGCCAAGGGTCCGGGGAAGAAGCTTTCTTT. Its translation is CASSQGSGEEAFF.

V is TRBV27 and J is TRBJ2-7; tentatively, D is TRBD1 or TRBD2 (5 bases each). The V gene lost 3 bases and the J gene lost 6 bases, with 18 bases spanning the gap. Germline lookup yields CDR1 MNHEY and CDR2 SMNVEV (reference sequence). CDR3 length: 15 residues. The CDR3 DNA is TGTGCCAGCAGTTTTCTGAGGGGCAAACCTTCCGAGCAGTACTTC. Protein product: CASSFLRGKPSEQYF.